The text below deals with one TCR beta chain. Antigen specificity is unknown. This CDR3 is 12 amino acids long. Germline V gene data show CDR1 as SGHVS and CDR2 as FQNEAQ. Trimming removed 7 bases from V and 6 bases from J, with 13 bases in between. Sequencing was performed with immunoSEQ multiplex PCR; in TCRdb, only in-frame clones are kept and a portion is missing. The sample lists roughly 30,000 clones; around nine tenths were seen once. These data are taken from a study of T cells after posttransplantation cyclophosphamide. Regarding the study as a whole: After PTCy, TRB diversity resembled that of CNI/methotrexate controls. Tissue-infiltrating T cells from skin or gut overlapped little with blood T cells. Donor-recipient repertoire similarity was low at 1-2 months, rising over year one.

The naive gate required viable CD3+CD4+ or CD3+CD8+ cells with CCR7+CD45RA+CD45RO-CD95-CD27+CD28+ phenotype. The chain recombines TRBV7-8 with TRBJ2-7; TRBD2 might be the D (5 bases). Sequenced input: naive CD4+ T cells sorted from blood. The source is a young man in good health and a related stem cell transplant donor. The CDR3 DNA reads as TGTGCCAGCACCCGGGGTAGGTCCGAGCAGTACTTC. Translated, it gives CASTRGRSEQYF.